The entry below gives a single TCR beta chain sequence along with its context. Antigen specificity is unknown. The germline V gene encodes CDR1 SQVTM and CDR2 ANQGSEA. The CDR3 spans 11 residues. The V gene lost 4 bases and the J gene lost 1 base, with 4 bases spanning the gap. The method was immunoSEQ multiplex PCR; TCRdb's version includes in-frame clones alone and lacks a portion of them. The data show 200,000 or so clones, 90% to 95% seen once. This entry belongs to a study of T cell responses to AZD1222 COVID-19 vaccine. Study at large: Whether given at about 4 or about 12 weeks, second doses were pooled.

Study observations and caveats: Along spike, vaccine-associated CD4 TCRs were found throughout, with dominance at 160-218 and 743-854. The study reported that nearly half of spike-specific TCRs target unmutated variant regions. Baseline serostatus was positive in only six AZD1222 recipients.

This specimen consisted of peripheral blood, obtained on day 0 of AZD1222 vaccination. The rearrangement joins TRBV29-1 to TRBJ1-1; D not resolved. This clonotype originated in an adult in good health. CDR3 coding DNA: TGCAGCGTTGCAGAGAACACTGAAGCTTTCTTT. This sequence encodes CSVAENTEAFF.